This note documents a single TCR beta chain sequence. It lacks a known antigen. No quality values exist for individual bases; no much larger clone is one base distant. The CDR3 goes from the cysteine to the phenylalanine over 13 residues. Only CDR3 DNA remains: 39 bases, in frame from the first base. The germline V gene sets CDR1 to SNHLY and CDR2 to FYNNEI. V and J lose 6 bases and 9 bases, and a span of 18 bases separates them. The CDR3 regions of human TCRbeta chains were analyzed by immunosequencing. The published analysis was carried out like this. Repertoire TCRs were checked for matches against a reference library of SARS-CoV-2-specific TCRs that had been generated using the MIRA antigen-specificity platform. Breadth was defined as the fraction of unique TCRs that were SARS-CoV-2-associated, and depth was defined as the fraction of total T cells that were SARS-CoV-2-associated. Using the MIRA data, each spike-specific TCR was mapped to the spike region that the TCR reacts to and placed in a CD4 or CD8 class. Log10-transformed breadth and depth values were compared by one-way ANOVA with Sidak's multiple comparisons tests. TCRdb holds this immuneACCESS table with in-frame rearrangements only. Some clones are missing; in checked studies, unresolved V genes explain under half, and the rest has no known cause. The V and J calls and clone size are taken from that table; D and trimming were inferred from the DNA. In all, the sample holds 150,000 to 200,000 clones, and 80% to 90% of those were seen once. Approximately 10% of the sample is in the top ten clones.

The time point label of this sample denotes: about 28 days (+/-7) after the second vaccine dose. AZD1222 recipients with second doses at about 4 weeks or about 12 weeks were pooled, because spike-specific TCR depth and breadth did not differ between schedules. Vaccinee samples came from UK trials COV001 and COV002, including a single-blind randomized controlled phase 2/3 trial of AZD1222 (ChAdOx1 nCoV-19) in healthy adults. For TCRbeta chain sequencing, PBMC samples were collected from trial participants at day 0 and at day 28 after the second dose. This entry comes from a study of T cell responses to AZD1222 COVID-19 vaccine (dated by TCRdb to the early 2020s). In terms of the full investigation: TCR sequencing was performed for 230 to 250 trial participants, of whom 200 to 210 were given two doses of AZD1222 and approximately 26 were given two doses of MenACWY control vaccine. Enrollment into the trials was organized by age into subgroups of 18-55, 56-69 and 70-plus years, and those subgroups contained around 150, 28 and 57 TCR-sequenced participants, respectively. Study-wide findings and limitations: CD4 TCRs associated with the vaccine covered the entire spike protein, and the dominant responses were in regions 160-218 and 743-854. The 56-69-year group was small, and its depth increase did not reach significance, likely because of low power. Because no day 14 peak-response samples were available, repertoires were characterized only after the peak T cell response. Epitopes outside the regions mutated in the B.1.351 and B.1.1.7 variants were reportedly recognized by nearly half of the unique spike-specific TCRs. A significant rise in spike-specific TCR breadth and depth was observed after two AZD1222 doses relative to day 0 and relative to MenACWY recipients. Conclusions about previously exposed vaccinees are limited, since just five or six AZD1222 recipients were seropositive for SARS-CoV-2 at baseline. Participants were mostly white British, with more females than males. The authors suggested clonal diversity may have been underestimated.

This clonotype originated in an adult who received the AZD1222 COVID-19 vaccine. Recombination linked TRBV2 to TRBJ2-7, with a weak D call of TRBD1 (5 bases match). The specimen comprised peripheral blood, sampled 28 days after the second AZD1222 dose. This receptor carries the CDR3 CASRAGHPDGQYF. The bases are TGTGCCAGCAGGGCTGGACACCCTGATGGGCAGTACTTC.